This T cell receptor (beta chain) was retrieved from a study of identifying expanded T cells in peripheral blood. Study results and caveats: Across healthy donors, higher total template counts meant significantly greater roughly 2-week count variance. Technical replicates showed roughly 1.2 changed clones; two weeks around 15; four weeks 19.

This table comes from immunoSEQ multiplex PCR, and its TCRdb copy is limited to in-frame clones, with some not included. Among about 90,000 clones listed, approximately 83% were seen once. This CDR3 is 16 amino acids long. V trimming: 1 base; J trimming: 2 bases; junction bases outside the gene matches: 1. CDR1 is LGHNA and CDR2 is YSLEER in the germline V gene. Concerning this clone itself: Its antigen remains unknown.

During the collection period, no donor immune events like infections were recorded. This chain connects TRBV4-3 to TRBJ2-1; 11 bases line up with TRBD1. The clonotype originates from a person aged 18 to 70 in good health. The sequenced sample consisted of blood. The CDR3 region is CASSQGTGGPYNEQFF. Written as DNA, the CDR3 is TGCGCCAGCAGCCAAGGGACAGGGGGCCCCTACAATGAGCAGTTCTTC.